This TCR beta chain comes out of a study of T-cell reconstitution after alpha-beta-depleted transplantation in children. General observations from the study: Expanded graft clones, several hundred of them, were reportedly the source of alpha-beta T cells about two months after transplant. Surviving recipient T cells and intrathymic progenitors accounted for some patients' high TCRbeta diversity at day 60. Newly produced T cells mostly provided counts and TCRbeta diversity after one year, as hyperexpanded clones declined.

As it was prepared, the TCRbeta library received unique molecular identifiers. TCRdb analysed the PCR reads with MiXCR anew, one entry per CDR3 protein. Among roughly 200,000 distinct CDR3 sequences listed, approximately 7% were seen once. CDR3 length equals 14 residues. Per germline, CDR1 SEHNR and CDR2 FQNEAQ (reference sequence). The V gene end was trimmed by 5 bases and the J gene end by 8 bases; junction bases not matched to a gene: 9. A word on this clonotype: No antigen is known for it.

The receptor's source is a boy aged 2 to 10 with acute lymphoblastic leukemia, due to receive a stem cell transplant. This rearrangement joins TRBV7-9 to TRBJ1-1, with 9 bases that match TRBD1. Specimen: PBMCs, collected before TCRalphabeta/CD19-depleted stem cell transplant. CDR3 residues: CASSKEQGAVEAFF. As DNA, the CDR3 is TGTGCCAGCAGCAAAGAACAGGGGGCCGTAGAAGCTTTCTTT. Drawing the rest from reference TRBV7-9 and TRBJ1-1, the complete variable domain is DTGVSQNPRHKITKRGQNVTFRCDPISEHNRLYWYRQTLGQGPEFLTYFQNEAQLEKSRLLSDRFSAERPKGSFSTLEIQRTEQGDSAMYLCASSKEQGAVEAFFGQGTRLTVV.